A selection of T cell receptor beta chains follows, all from one sample in a study of molecular identifiers for immune sequencing clone quantification. TCRdb fed the PCR reads into MiXCR, producing one record per CDR3 protein. The profile shows some 100,000 distinct CDR3 sequences, around a third of them singletons. The sequenced sample consisted of naive CD8+ T cells from blood, with Jurkat cell RNA spiked in. These receptors all stem from a human donor in good health. Some libraries in this study had Jurkat cell RNA spiked in. CDR3s include the opening cysteine and the closing phenylalanine or tryptophan. Fields, in order: clone size, J gene, V gene, D gene, CDR3 protein, CDR3 DNA. A D gene is named only where the DNA matches it firmly. Size is omitted from some rows. Given values are once, few, many or a class for expanded clones.

size: NA
J: TRBJ2-2
V: TRBV6-2/TRBV6-3
D: NA
CDR3: CASSSSWTGELFF
DNA: TGTGCCAGCAGTTCCTCTTGGACCGGGGAGCTGTTTTTT

size: NA
J: TRBJ2-3
V: TRBV2
D: NA
CDR3: CASRGLGTHPGSTDTQYF
DNA: TGTGCCAGCAGGGGCCTCGGGACACACCCCGGGAGCACAGATACGCAGTATTTT

size: NA
J: TRBJ2-2
V: TRBV7-9
D: NA
CDR3: CATSDGLGTGELFF
DNA: TGTGCCACGTCGGACGGCCTGGGCACCGGGGAGCTGTTTTTT

size: many
J: TRBJ2-7
V: TRBV7-2
D: TRBD2
CDR3: CASSLSPSGPYEQYF
DNA: TGTGCCAGCAGCTTATCACCTAGCGGACCCTACGAGCAGTACTTC

size: few
J: TRBJ2-2
V: TRBV7-6
D: NA
CDR3: CASSLTPGLAHTGELFF
DNA: TGTGCCAGCAGCTTAACGCCGGGACTGGCACACACCGGGGAGCTGTTTTTT

size: NA
J: TRBJ1-5
V: TRBV7-8
D: TRBD1
CDR3: CASSRWESRGQVRQPQHF
DNA: TGTGCCAGCAGCCGGTGGGAGAGCCGGGGACAGGTCCGTCAGCCCCAGCATTTT

size: NA
J: TRBJ1-5
V: TRBV7-2
D: NA
CDR3: CASSLHDSSNQPQHF
DNA: TGTGCCAGCAGCCTCCACGACAGTAGCAATCAGCCCCAGCATTTT

size: NA
J: TRBJ2-1
V: TRBV4-1
D: NA
CDR3: CASSRMVGEQFF
DNA: TGCGCCAGCAGCCGGATGGTCGGTGAGCAGTTCTTC

size: NA
J: TRBJ1-1
V: TRBV5-1
D: TRBD1
CDR3: CASSLNRGQDTEAFF
DNA: TGCGCCAGCAGCCTTAACAGGGGGCAGGACACTGAAGCTTTCTTT

size: once
J: TRBJ1-1
V: TRBV11-2
D: NA
CDR3: CASNASGNEAFF
DNA: TGTGCCAGCAACGCGAGCGGAAATGAAGCTTTCTTT

size: NA
J: TRBJ1-1
V: TRBV12-3/TRBV12-4
D: NA
CDR3: CASSFMVGDTEAFF
DNA: TGTGCCAGCAGTTTCATGGTGGGGGACACTGAAGCTTTCTTT

size: NA
J: TRBJ1-1
V: TRBV5-6
D: TRBD1
CDR3: CASSTPGQGETEAFF
DNA: TGTGCCAGCAGCACTCCGGGACAGGGGGAAACTGAAGCTTTCTTT

size: few
J: TRBJ2-7
V: TRBV12-3/TRBV12-4
D: TRBD2
CDR3: CASTAAGGSYEQYF
DNA: TGTGCCAGCACCGCAGCGGGAGGGTCATACGAGCAGTACTTC

size: NA
J: TRBJ2-7
V: TRBV28
D: NA
CDR3: CASSPRMAHEQYF
DNA: TGTGCCAGCAGTCCACGAATGGCCCACGAGCAGTACTTC

size: NA
J: TRBJ2-2
V: TRBV4-3
D: NA
CDR3: CASSQEGSAANTGELFF
DNA: TGCGCCAGCAGCCAAGAAGGGTCGGCCGCGAACACCGGGGAGCTGTTTTTT

size: many
J: TRBJ2-3
V: TRBV29-1
D: TRBD2
CDR3: CSVEEPGLAGGPTDTQYF
DNA: TGCAGCGTTGAAGAACCGGGACTAGCGGGAGGGCCGACAGATACGCAGTATTTT

size: NA
J: TRBJ2-2
V: TRBV27
D: NA
CDR3: CASSLLGGRGTGELFF
DNA: TGTGCCAGCAGTTTATTAGGGGGGAGAGGCACCGGGGAGCTGTTTTTT

size: many
J: TRBJ1-2
V: TRBV7-2
D: NA
CDR3: CASSLYRNYGYTF
DNA: TGTGCCAGCAGCCTTTATCGAAACTATGGCTACACCTTC

size: once
J: TRBJ2-7
V: TRBV11-2
D: TRBD2
CDR3: CASSLGGGLLKTYEQYF
DNA: TGTGCCAGCAGCTTAGGCGGGGGGCTACTTAAAACCTACGAGCAGTACTTC

size: once
J: TRBJ1-5
V: TRBV4-1
D: NA
CDR3: CASSLTMGGSNQPQHF
DNA: TGCGCCAGCAGCCTAACTATGGGGGGTAGCAATCAGCCCCAGCATTTT

size: NA
J: TRBJ2-3
V: TRBV7-9
D: TRBD1
CDR3: CASSPTGVDTDTQYF
DNA: TGTGCCAGCAGCCCGACAGGGGTTGACACAGATACGCAGTATTTT

size: few
J: TRBJ2-3
V: TRBV4-1
D: TRBD1
CDR3: CASSQALTGTGGTDTQYF
DNA: TGCGCCAGCAGCCAAGCCTTAACCGGGACAGGGGGCACAGATACGCAGTATTTT

size: many
J: TRBJ2-3
V: TRBV28
D: NA
CDR3: CASSLASIDTQYF
DNA: TGTGCCAGCAGTTTGGCCTCGATAGATACGCAGTATTTT

size: NA
J: TRBJ2-7
V: TRBV28
D: NA
CDR3: CASSTALHRAQQYF
DNA: TGTGCCAGCAGTACCGCCCTCCACAGAGCCCAGCAGTACTTC

size: few
J: TRBJ1-1
V: TRBV28
D: NA
CDR3: CASSYSATEAFF
DNA: TGTGCCAGCAGTTACAGTGCCACTGAAGCTTTCTTT

size: NA
J: TRBJ2-5
V: TRBV11-3
D: NA
CDR3: CASSLGTAETQYF
DNA: TGTGCCAGCAGCTTGGGGACCGCGGAGACCCAGTACTTC

size: many
J: TRBJ1-3
V: TRBV9
D: TRBD1
CDR3: CASSVGDRQFHDSGNTIYF
DNA: TGTGCCAGCAGCGTGGGGGACAGACAATTTCATGACTCTGGAAACACCATATATTTT

size: many
J: TRBJ2-3
V: TRBV29-1
D: NA
CDR3: CSGGQGADTQYF
DNA: TGCAGCGGTGGGCAGGGCGCAGATACGCAGTATTTT